This TCR beta chain comes out of a study of shared clonotypes between healthy human individuals. The wider study: CD4 naive and memory got three plates each, CD8 naive two, CD8 memory one.

Broader study findings: Read depth was anticipated to influence clonotype sharing among donors.

CDR1 is SNHLY and CDR2 is FYNNEI in the germline V gene. V shed 6 bases and J shed 2 bases, with 14 bases lying between them. The CDR3 runs 14 residues. Produced via immunoSEQ multiplex PCR; TCRdb's table is partial and in-frame only. The sample lists 650,000 to 800,000 clones; approximately 72% were seen once. As for this clone: As yet, its antigen is unknown.

This TCR derives from a woman in her thirties in good health. The V and J genes are TRBV2 and TRBJ2-7; D may match TRBD1 or TRBD2 (5 bases each). The sequencing sample was made of memory CD4+ T cells sorted from blood. Noted subset: CD45RA-negative fraction. Here the CDR3 DNA reads TGTGCCAGCAGCGCCGAGCAGGGACCCTACGAGCAGTACTTC. Translated: CASSAEQGPYEQYF.